Listed below are T cell receptor beta chains from one sample, sequenced in a study of blood T cell repertoires in COVID-19. Produced via immunoSEQ multiplex PCR; TCRdb's table is partial and in-frame only. The sample records tens of thousands of clones, 65% to 90% being singletons. Sequences were obtained from peripheral blood. These receptors were collected from a man aged 70-80 years with acute or convalescent COVID-19. Both conserved end residues are part of each CDR3. A D gene is named only where the DNA matches it firmly. The size field is filled for only some rows; it gives once, few, many or a size class.

clone_size,d_call,v_call,j_call,cdr3_nt,cdr3_aa
once,NA,TRBV6-5,TRBJ1-5,TGTGCCAGCAGCCTTGGGAGGAGTGGGCAGCCCCAGCATTTT,CASSLGRSGQPQHF
NA,NA,TRBV30,TRBJ1-3,TGTGCCTTAGCTCGAGCCTCTGGAAACACCATATATTTT,CALARASGNTIYF
NA,NA,TRBV25-1,TRBJ2-5,TGTGCCAGCAGTGAATTGAGACAGAAACAACAAGAGACCCAGTACTTC,CASSELRQKQQETQYF
NA,NA,TRBV19,TRBJ2-7,TGTGCCAGTAGTATAGTGACCCGAGGGGAGCAGTACTTC,CASSIVTRGEQYF
NA,NA,TRBV28,TRBJ2-7,TGTGCCAGCAGCGACAGCTCCTACGAGCAGTACTTC,CASSDSSYEQYF
NA,NA,TRBV11-2,TRBJ1-1,TGTGCCAGCAGCTTAGTCAGGGGTTTCACTGAAGCTTTCTTT,CASSLVRGFTEAFF
NA,NA,TRBV11-2,TRBJ2-2,TGTGCTTCTTACGGGGGAACACTTAACACCGGGGAGCTGTTTTTT,CASYGGTLNTGELFF
NA,TRBD1,TRBV9,TRBJ1-1,TGTGCCAGCAGCGCCCGGACAGGAGGCATGAACACTGAAGCTTTCTTT,CASSARTGGMNTEAFF
NA,NA,TRBV6-5,TRBJ1-1,TGTGCGGTAGCGAAGGGCGGTAGGACTGAAGCTTTCTTT,CAVAKGGRTEAFF
NA,NA,TRBV6-5,TRBJ1-2,TGTGCCAGCAGTTACTCCCGGCGCGGGATGAACTATGGCTACACCTTC,CASSYSRRGMNYGYTF
NA,NA,TRBV21-1,TRBJ2-7,TGTGCCAGCAGCAAAGATAAGAAAACAACCTACGAGCAGTACTTC,CASSKDKKTTYEQYF